This T cell receptor (beta chain) originates from a study of response to subunit inactivated influenza vaccine. Study-wide results and caveats: The study's authors posited that every seasonal influenza vaccination enlists few new T cells.

For this clonotype: The antigen remains undetermined.

MiXCR, applied by TCRdb to the RT-PCR reads, yields one record per CDR3 protein. The repertoire holds about 700,000 distinct CDR3 sequences, with 15% to 18% as singletons. The specimen was PBMCs from blood, collected roughly 13 days after vaccination. The clonotype was recovered from a man in his forties or fifties who received an inactivated influenza vaccine.

CDR3 sequence (DNA): TGCAGCGTTGTTACACCCAGGGATGGGGCCAACGTCCTGACTTTC. It specifies CSVVTPRDGANVLTF. This chain connects TRBV29-1 to TRBJ2-6; a possible D gene is TRBD1 (5 bases). The CDR3 extends over 15 amino acids. The V gene lost 4 bases and the J gene lost 3 bases, with 13 bases spanning the gap. Germline V gene lookup returns CDR1 SQVTM and CDR2 ANQGSEA.